This T cell receptor beta chain comes out of a study of blood T cell repertoires in COVID-19. Study information: The origin of the acute and convalescent COVID-19 samples was the United States, Italy and Spain.

V dropped 4 bases and J dropped 13 bases, with 20 bases sitting between them. The germline gives CDR1 MNHEY, CDR2 SVGAGI. This CDR3 region has 15 residues. Sequenced by immunoSEQ multiplex PCR; TCRdb stores in-frame clones only, minus some. The data show hundreds of thousands of clones, with 85% to 90% seen just once and 5.5% to 8% held by the top ten. The sequenced sample consisted of peripheral blood. This clonotype was obtained from a man aged 55 to 70 who had recovered from COVID-19. The V call is TRBV6-5, the J call TRBJ1-6, with D perhaps TRBD1 (6 bases). DNA of the CDR3: TGTGCCAGCAGTTCCACCTCGGGACAACTCAAGCCCCTCCACTTT. It yields the protein CASSSTSGQLKPLHF.